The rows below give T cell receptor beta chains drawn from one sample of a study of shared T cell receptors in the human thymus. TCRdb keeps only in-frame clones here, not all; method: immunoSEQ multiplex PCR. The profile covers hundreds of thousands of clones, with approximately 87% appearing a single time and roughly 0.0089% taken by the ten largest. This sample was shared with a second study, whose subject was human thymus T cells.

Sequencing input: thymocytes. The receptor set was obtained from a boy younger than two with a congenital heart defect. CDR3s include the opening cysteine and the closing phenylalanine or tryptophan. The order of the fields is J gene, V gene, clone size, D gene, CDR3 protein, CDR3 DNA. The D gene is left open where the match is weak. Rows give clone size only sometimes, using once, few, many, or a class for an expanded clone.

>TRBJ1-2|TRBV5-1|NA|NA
CASSLVRRGTNYGCTF
TGCGCCAGCAGCTTAGTCCGACGGGGGACGAACTATGGCTGCACCTTC
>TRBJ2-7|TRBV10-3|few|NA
CAIKSEPYEQYF
TGTGCCATCAAGAGCGAGCCCTACGAGCAGTACTTC
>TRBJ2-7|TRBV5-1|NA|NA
CASSVNPGGSETRRKLYEQYF
TGCGCCAGCAGCGTCAATCCTGGGGGGTCGGAAACACGTCGGAAACTCTACGAGCAGTACTTC
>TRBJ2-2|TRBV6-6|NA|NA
CASSYLETGELFF
TGTGCCAGCAGCTACCTCGAGACCGGGGAGCTGTTTTTT
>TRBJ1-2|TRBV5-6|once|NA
CASGTTILRGRDGYTF
TGTGCCAGCGGAACTACCATATTACGGGGTAGGGATGGCTACACCTTC
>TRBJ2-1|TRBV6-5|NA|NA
CASRHKNEQFF
TGTGCCAGCAGACACAAGAATGAGCAGTTCTTC
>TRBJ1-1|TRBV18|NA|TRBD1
CASSHPTGDTGWGEAFF
TGTGCCAGCTCCCACCCCACAGGGGACACTGGATGGGGTGAAGCTTTCTTT
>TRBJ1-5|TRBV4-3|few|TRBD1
CASSQDWPGGQPQHF
TGCGCCAGCAGCCAAGATTGGCCAGGGGGACAGCCCCAGCATTTT
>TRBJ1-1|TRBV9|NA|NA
CASSATGSNTEAFF
TGTGCCAGCAGCGCGACAGGATCGAACACTGAAGCTTTCTTT
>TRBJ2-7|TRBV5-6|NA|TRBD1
CASSPGQGAYEQYF
TGTGCCAGCAGCCCCGGACAGGGGGCGTACGAGCAGTACTTC
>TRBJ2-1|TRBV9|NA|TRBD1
CASSVDGRDSANEQFF
TGTGCCAGCAGCGTAGATGGCCGGGACAGCGCCAATGAGCAGTTCTTC
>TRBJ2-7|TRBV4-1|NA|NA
CASSQERADEQYF
TGCGCCAGCAGCCAGGAGAGGGCGGACGAGCAGTACTTC
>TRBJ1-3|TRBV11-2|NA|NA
CASSQAPGDTIYF
TGTGCCAGCAGCCAAGCGCCGGGGGACACCATATATTTT
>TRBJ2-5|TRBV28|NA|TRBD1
CATTTGTKETQYF
TGTGCCACTACGACAGGGACCAAAGAGACCCAGTACTTC
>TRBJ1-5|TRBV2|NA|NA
CASSEGDSNLIRNQPQHF
TGTGCCAGCAGTGAAGGTGACAGTAACCTTATACGCAATCAGCCCCAGCATTTT
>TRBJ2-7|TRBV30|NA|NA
CAWSPGRDYEQYF
TGTGCCTGGAGTCCCGGCAGGGACTACGAGCAGTACTTC
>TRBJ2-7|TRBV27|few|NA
CASSLFGPQEGSYEQYF
TGTGCCAGCAGTTTATTCGGCCCACAGGAGGGCTCCTACGAGCAGTACTTC
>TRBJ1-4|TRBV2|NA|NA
CASSGRVETNEKLFF
TGTGCCAGCAGTGGCAGGGTGGAAACTAATGAAAAACTGTTTTTT
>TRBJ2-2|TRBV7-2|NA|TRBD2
CASSLRPGRIGELFF
TGTGCCAGCAGCTTACGTCCCGGGAGGATCGGGGAGCTGTTTTTT
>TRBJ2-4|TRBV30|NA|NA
CAWSVNPRELAKNIQYF
TGTGCCTGGAGTGTAAACCCTAGGGAGTTAGCCAAAAACATTCAGTACTTC
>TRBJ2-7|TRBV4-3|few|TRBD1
CASSHDRGQVEQYF
TGCGCCAGCAGCCACGACAGGGGGCAGGTGGAGCAGTACTTC
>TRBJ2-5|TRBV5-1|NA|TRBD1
CASSQKQGAAETQYF
TGCGCCAGCAGCCAAAAACAGGGGGCAGCGGAGACCCAGTACTTC
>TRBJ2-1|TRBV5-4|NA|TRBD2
CASLPGLAGGNEQFF
TGTGCCAGCCTCCCGGGACTAGCGGGGGGGAATGAGCAGTTCTTC